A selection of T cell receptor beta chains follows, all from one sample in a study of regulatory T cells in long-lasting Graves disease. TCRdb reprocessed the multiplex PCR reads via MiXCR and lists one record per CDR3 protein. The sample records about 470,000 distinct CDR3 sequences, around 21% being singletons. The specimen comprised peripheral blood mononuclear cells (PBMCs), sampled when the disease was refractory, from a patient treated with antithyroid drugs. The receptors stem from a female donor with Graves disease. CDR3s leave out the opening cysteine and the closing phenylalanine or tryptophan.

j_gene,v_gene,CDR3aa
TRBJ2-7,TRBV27,ASSRTRWEQY
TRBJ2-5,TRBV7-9,ASSLYDSGTGTQY
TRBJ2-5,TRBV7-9,ASSSQEDGWQETQY
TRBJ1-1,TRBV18,ASSISIRAQGNTEAF
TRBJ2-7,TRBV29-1,SVEGTSGEYEQY
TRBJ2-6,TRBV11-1,ATQTAGANVLT
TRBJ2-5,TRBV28,ASSTPTGGGETQY
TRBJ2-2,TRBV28,ASTAYSGELF
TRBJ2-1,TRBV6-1,ASSPGTGRLVGNEQF
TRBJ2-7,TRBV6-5,ASSYLEGLGEQY
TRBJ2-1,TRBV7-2,ASSSTRGARKNNEQF
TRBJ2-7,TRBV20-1,SAPPELAGSYEQY
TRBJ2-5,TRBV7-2,ASSRAGGTQY
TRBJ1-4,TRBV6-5,ASSYRGREEKLF
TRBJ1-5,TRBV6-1,ASRDMPGNQPQH
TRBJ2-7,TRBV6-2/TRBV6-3,ASSYQGTGVSYEQY
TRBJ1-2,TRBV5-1,ASSPLRTYGYT